A single sample is the source of the 8 T cell receptor beta chains below, sequenced in a study of blood T cell repertoires in COVID-19. Clones were sequenced by immunoSEQ multiplex PCR, and TCRdb holds only the in-frame ones, with some missing. Found here are roughly 300,000 clones, more than 75% of them singletons; the top ten hold under 11%. The sample taken for sequencing was PBMCs or T cells enriched from blood (not recorded which). These receptor sequences come from a woman under 30 who had recovered from COVID-19.

Points on this clone: This sample also contains other DNA sequences that code for the same CDR3. The chain combines TRBV5-4 with TRBJ1-2; 7 positions agree with TRBD1. Per germline, CDR1 SGHNT and CDR2 YYREEE (reference sequence). Germline trimming cut 0 bases from V and 1 base from J; bases unmatched to any gene: 0. This CDR3 has 14 amino acids. The CDR3 protein is CASSLGQGNYGYTF. CDR3 DNA: TGTGCCAGCAGCTTGGGACAGGGTAACTATGGCTACACCTTC.

The rearrangement links TRBV11-2 to TRBJ1-2; weak D call: TRBD1 (6 bases). The CDR3 runs 18 residues. V lost 0 bases and J 8 bases, leaving 25 bases between the germline ends. CDR1 SGHAT and CDR2 FQNNGV come from the germline V gene. The CDR3 region has the DNA TGTGCCAGCAGCTTAGATCAGGGGCGGTACGGGTCTAGGAACGGCTACACCTTC. It encodes CASSLDQGRYGSRNGYTF.

V usage is TRBV30 and J usage is TRBJ1-1, with no clear D. In germline, CDR1 is GTSNPN, CDR2 SVGIG (reference sequence). The CDR3 is made up of 13 amino acids. V was pared by 3 bases and J by 6 bases, with 14 bases between. This chain's CDR3 is CAWRSGTWAEAFF. CDR3 nucleotide sequence: TGTGCCTGGAGGTCGGGTACTTGGGCTGAAGCTTTCTTT.

This chain links TRBV28 with TRBJ2-7, with a possible D match to TRBD1 (6 bases). CDR1 is MDHEN, CDR2 SYDVKM, per germline. V dropped 2 bases and J dropped 4 bases, with 9 bases sitting between them. The CDR3 sequence is 13 residues long. CDR3 protein: CASSLGQKYEQYF. CDR3 coding DNA: TGTGCCAGCAGTTTAGGACAGAAATACGAGCAGTACTTC.

The gene calls are TRBV29-1 and TRBJ1-1, with unresolved D. This CDR3 contains 15 residues. Germline V lookup: CDR1 SQVTM, CDR2 ANQGSEA. Trimming took off 6 bases at V and 1 base at J, with 18 bases between the two ends. For the CDR3, the DNA is TGCAGCGTCGCTTCTCATCTGGCCACGAACACTGAAGCTTTCTTT. Residues: CSVASHLATNTEAFF. Supplemented by reference TRBV29-1 and TRBJ1-1, the full variable domain reads SAVISQKPSRDICQRGTSLTIQCQVDSQVTMMFWYRQQPGQSLTLIATANQGSEATYESGFVIDKFPISRPNLTFSTLTVSNMSPEDSSIYLCSVASHLATNTEAFFGQGTRLTVV.

As regards this clone: At one end the junction does not follow the germline gene, possibly because of a read error. CDR3 amino acids: CASSLHIGTGGTYEQYF. The CDR3 bases are TGTGCTAGCAGCTTACATATCGGGACAGGGGGGACCTACGAGCAGTACTTC. The V and J genes are TRBV7-7 and TRBJ2-7; 11 bases line up with TRBD1. The germline gives CDR1 SSHAT, CDR2 FNYEAQ (reference sequence). This CDR3 spans 17 amino acids.

This chain connects TRBV5-1 to TRBJ2-5, with a possible D match to TRBD1 (6 bases). CDR1 SGHRS and CDR2 YFSETQ come from the germline V gene. The CDR3 is 14 amino acids. The V and J ends lost 5 bases and 4 bases respectively, with 15 bases between them. CDR3 sequence: CASRLDLTGETQYF. The CDR3 DNA follows: TGCGCCAGCAGATTAGACCTGACAGGAGAGACCCAGTACTTC.

The chain uses TRBV6-5 and TRBJ2-7, with a weak D call TRBD1 (5 bases). This CDR3 region has 13 residues. Germline V lookup: CDR1 MNHEY, CDR2 SVGAGI. Trimming pared 8 bases from V and 7 bases from J, leaving 18 bases between. CDR3 nucleotide sequence: TGTGCCAGCGGCCCCCAGGGTTTTCGGGAGCAGTACTTC. The encoded protein is CASGPQGFREQYF.